This T cell receptor (beta chain) was documented in a study of identical twins. A universal primer site was incorporated via template switching, and the cDNA contained unique molecular identifiers. TCRdb re-analysed the 5' RACE reads in MiXCR, keeping a single row per CDR3 protein. The sample has 690,000 or so distinct CDR3 sequences; 8% to 9% are singletons. CDR3 length equals 14 residues. V lost 3 bases, J lost 3 bases, and 8 bases lay in between. CDR1 SEHNR and CDR2 FQNEAQ come from the germline V gene (reference sequence). This clonotype was counted a few times. Its antigen is still unknown. Study results and limitations: Out-of-frame alpha sequences shared by twins were enriched for low generation probability. For monozygotic twins, models underestimated out-of-frame TCR alpha sharing. Invariant cells of the MAIT and iNKT types might have partly distorted the zero-insertion analyses.

This sample also appeared in a second study, on yellow fever vaccine responses in identical twins.

The V and J genes are TRBV7-9 and TRBJ2-2; no definite D call. Material: PBMCs. The origin of this receptor is a woman aged 18-30 years in good health. In nucleotides, the CDR3 is TGTGCCAGCAGCTTGGGGTTGGACACCGGGGAGCTGTTTTTT. Translating it yields CASSLGLDTGELFF.